One sample yielded the 18 T cell receptor beta chains listed below, sequenced in a study of blood T cell repertoires in COVID-19. TCRdb keeps only in-frame clones here, not all; method: immunoSEQ multiplex PCR. In the table there are 15,000 to 20,000 clones, 75% to 85% of which are singletons. The sequenced material came from peripheral blood. These receptors were obtained from an older man with acute or convalescent COVID-19.

This chain links TRBV7-9 with TRBJ1-2; D may be TRBD1 (5 bases). V was shortened by 6 bases and J by 1 base, with 18 bases between the two germline ends. CDR1 and CDR2 (germline): SEHNR, FQNEAQ (reference sequence). This CDR3 contains 16 residues. The CDR3 DNA reads as TGTGCCAGCAGTTCCAATGTAGGGGATCATAACTATGGCTACACCTTC. Protein sequence: CASSSNVGDHNYGYTF. Full variable domain (missing parts from reference TRBV7-9 and TRBJ1-2): DTGVSQNPRHKITKRGQNVTFRCDPISEHNRLYWYRQTLGQGPEFLTYFQNEAQLEKSRLLSDRFSAERPKGSFSTLEIQRTEQGDSAMYLCASSSNVGDHNYGYTFGSGTRLTVV.

This clone has a single count. One end of the junction varies from germline; a read error may be responsible. The V gene is TRBV6-2 or TRBV6-3, the J gene TRBJ1-2; possible D gene TRBD1, 6 bases. CDR1 MNHEY and CDR2 SVGEGT come from the germline V gene. The CDR3 extends over 11 amino acids. The chain's CDR3 is CASSQQGISTF. In nucleotides, the CDR3 is TGTGCCAGCAGTCAACAGGGAATTTCAACTTTC.

The V call is TRBV7-8, the J call TRBJ1-5; D possibly corresponds to TRBD1 (5 bases). The length of the CDR3 is 16 residues. Trimming removed 2 bases from V and 5 bases from J, with 16 bases in between. Germline V gives CDR1 SGHVS, CDR2 FQNEAQ. The CDR3 region has the DNA TGTGCCAGCAGCTTATCTGGTGCGGGGGTGGATCAGCCCCAGCATTTT. It yields the protein CASSLSGAGVDQPQHF. The full variable domain, in which reference TRBV7-8 and TRBJ1-5 provide the parts outside the CDR3, is GAGVSQSPRYKVAKRGQDVALRCDPISGHVSLFWYQQALGQGPEFLTYFQNEAQLDKSGLPSDRFFAERPEGSVSTLKIQRTQQEDSAVYLCASSLSGAGVDQPQHFGDGTRLSIL.

The V and J genes are TRBV7-2 and TRBJ2-3; D possibly corresponds to TRBD1 (6 bases). The length of the CDR3 is 13 residues. Germline V gene lookup returns CDR1 SGHTA and CDR2 FQGNSA. The germline V and J ends were trimmed by 3 bases and 6 bases, with 10 bases remaining between them. The CDR3 region is CASSLSGEDTQYF. The DNA of the CDR3 is TGTGCCAGCAGCTTGTCAGGGGAGGATACGCAGTATTTT.

The gene calls are TRBV11-3 and TRBJ2-7; 9 positions agree with TRBD2. This CDR3 is built from 15 residues. The junction had 1 base not matched to a gene; V was cut back by 1 base and J by 0 bases. Germline CDR1 reads SGHNT; CDR2 reads YENEEA. Written as DNA, the CDR3 is TGTGCCAGCAGCTTAGGCGGGGGGGCCTCCTACGAGCAGTACTTC. Its protein is CASSLGGGASYEQYF.

The genes are TRBV6-2 or TRBV6-3 and TRBJ1-5, with TRBD1 matching over 10 bases. Germline assignment: CDR1 MNHEY and CDR2 SVGEGT. V dropped 4 bases and J dropped 0; count of bases not matched to a gene: 6. CDR3 length: 17 residues. CDR3 DNA sequence: TGTGCCAGCAGTTGGACCGGGACAGGGGATAGCAATCAGCCCCAGCATTTT. Translating gives CASSWTGTGDSNQPQHF.

The rearrangement links TRBV6-5 to TRBJ1-6; tentative D call: TRBD1 (6 bases). The CDR3 is 15 amino acids. The germline gives CDR1 MNHEY, CDR2 SVGAGI. Trimming pared 2 bases from V and 6 bases from J, leaving 11 bases between. The CDR3 nucleotides read TGTGCCAGCAGTTACAACAGGGTCCTTAATTCACCCCTCCACTTT. This translates into CASSYNRVLNSPLHF.

This clone was detected a few times. The chain employs TRBV5-4 and TRBJ1-2; D possibly corresponds to TRBD1 (5 bases). V gave up 4 bases and J gave up 3 bases, with 13 bases separating them. Germline CDR1 SGHNT, CDR2 YYREEE (reference sequence). CDR3 size: 14 residues. The CDR3 loop is CASSRPGGDYGYTF. The CDR3 DNA reads TGTGCCAGCAGCCGTCCGGGGGGGGACTATGGCTACACCTTC.

The DNA of the CDR3 is TGTGCCAGCAGTAAAACAGGGAATTCACCCCTCCACTTT. Its protein is CASSKTGNSPLHF. This chain links TRBV13 with TRBJ1-6; TRBD1 might be the D (6 bases). This CDR3 region has 13 residues. V shed 6 bases and J shed 7 bases, with 10 bases lying between them. Germline assignment: CDR1 PRHDT and CDR2 FYEKMQ (reference sequence).

This sequence joins TRBV12-3 or TRBV12-4 and TRBJ2-7, with unresolved D. V was shortened by 7 bases and J by 2 bases, with 12 bases between the two germline ends. This CDR3 region has 13 residues. CDR3 residues: CASTKNTAYEQYF. DNA for the CDR3: TGTGCCAGCACCAAAAACACCGCCTACGAGCAGTACTTC.

The V call is TRBV19, the J call TRBJ2-5; a weak D match, TRBD2 (6 bases). V gave up 5 bases and J gave up 5 bases, with 18 bases separating them. CDR1 is LNHDA and CDR2 is SQIVND in the germline V gene (reference sequence). This CDR3 is 15 amino acids long. CDR3 amino acids: CASSVGGASRETQYF. CDR3 bases: TGTGCCAGTAGTGTGGGCGGGGCTTCCCGGGAGACCCAGTACTTC.

The chain recombines TRBV11-1 with TRBJ2-7; perhaps TRBD2 as D (7 bases). The CDR3 has 15 residues. Germline lookup yields CDR1 SGHAT and CDR2 FQDESV (reference sequence). V shed 1 base and J shed 1 base, with 11 bases lying between them. For the CDR3, the DNA is TGTGCCAGCAGCTTAGTCGCGGGGGCGTCCTACGAGCAGTACTTC. Translation: CASSLVAGASYEQYF.

CDR3 sequence reads: CSAQRGDGYTF. As DNA, the CDR3 is TGCAGTGCTCAACGGGGTGACGGCTACACCTTC. The rearrangement uses TRBV20-1 and TRBJ1-2; no definite D call. Germline V CDR1 and CDR2: DFQATT, SNEGSKA (reference sequence). This CDR3 spans 11 amino acids. V was pared by 5 bases and J by 8 bases, with 12 bases between.

This clone was picked up a small number of times. The V and J genes are TRBV7-6 and TRBJ1-3; D gene ambiguous. Trimming pared 5 bases from V and 4 bases from J, leaving 18 bases between. The germline CDR1 and CDR2 sequences are SGHVS and FNYEAQ. The CDR3 runs 16 residues. The CDR3 DNA sequence: TGTGCCAGCAGCCTAATGACACAAAAGTCAGGAAACACCATATATTTT. It yields the protein CASSLMTQKSGNTIYF.

This rearrangement joins TRBV6-1 to TRBJ1-5, with D unresolved. CDR3 length equals 14 residues. Trimming cost V 2 bases and J 0 bases, with 5 bases left between them. The germline V gene encodes CDR1 MNHNS and CDR2 SASEGT. CDR3 protein: CASSESYSNQPQHF. The CDR3 region has the DNA TGTGCCAGCAGTGAATCTTATAGCAATCAGCCCCAGCATTTT.

This chain connects TRBV2 to TRBJ1-1, with 8 bases lining up with TRBD1. V was pared by 7 bases and J by 2 bases, with 6 bases of the junction left unmatched. This CDR3 is 14 amino acids long. CDR1 is SNHLY, CDR2 FYNNEI, per germline. CDR3 residues: CASNKGQGNTEAFF. CDR3 in DNA: TGTGCCAGCAATAAAGGACAGGGCAACACTGAAGCTTTCTTT.

The chain uses TRBV30 and TRBJ1-4, with D perhaps matching TRBD1 (5 bases). The CDR3 runs to 13 residues. Germline CDR1 is GTSNPN and CDR2 is SVGIG (reference sequence). V lost 4 bases to trimming and J lost 9 bases, with 15 bases between them. In DNA form, the CDR3 reads TGTGCCTGGACCGACAGTGGCATAAAAAAACTGTTTTTT. It is translated as CAWTDSGIKKLFF.

J is TRBJ1-2 and V is TRBV29-1, with a tentative D call TRBD1 (5 bases). Germline-derived CDR1 and CDR2 are SQVTM and ANQGSEA. The ends were cut back, 4 bases at V and 4 bases at J, with 10 bases in the middle. The CDR3 runs 12 residues. The CDR3 region has the DNA TGCAGCGTTGGCGGGGGGTTCTATGGCTACACCTTC. The encoded protein is CSVGGGFYGYTF.